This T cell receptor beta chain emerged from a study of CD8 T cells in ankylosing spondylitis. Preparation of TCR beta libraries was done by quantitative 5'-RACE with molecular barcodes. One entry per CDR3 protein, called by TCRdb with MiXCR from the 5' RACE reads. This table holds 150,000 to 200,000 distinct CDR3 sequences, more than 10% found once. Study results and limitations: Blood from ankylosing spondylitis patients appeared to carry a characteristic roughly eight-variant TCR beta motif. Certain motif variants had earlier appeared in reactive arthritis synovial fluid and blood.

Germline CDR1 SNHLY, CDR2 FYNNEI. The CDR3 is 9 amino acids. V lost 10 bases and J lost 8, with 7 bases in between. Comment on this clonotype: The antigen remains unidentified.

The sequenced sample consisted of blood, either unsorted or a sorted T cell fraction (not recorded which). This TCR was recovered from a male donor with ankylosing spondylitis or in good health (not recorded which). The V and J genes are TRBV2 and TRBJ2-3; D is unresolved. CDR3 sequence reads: CATLGTQYF. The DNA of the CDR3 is TGTGCCACCCTGGGTACGCAGTATTTT.